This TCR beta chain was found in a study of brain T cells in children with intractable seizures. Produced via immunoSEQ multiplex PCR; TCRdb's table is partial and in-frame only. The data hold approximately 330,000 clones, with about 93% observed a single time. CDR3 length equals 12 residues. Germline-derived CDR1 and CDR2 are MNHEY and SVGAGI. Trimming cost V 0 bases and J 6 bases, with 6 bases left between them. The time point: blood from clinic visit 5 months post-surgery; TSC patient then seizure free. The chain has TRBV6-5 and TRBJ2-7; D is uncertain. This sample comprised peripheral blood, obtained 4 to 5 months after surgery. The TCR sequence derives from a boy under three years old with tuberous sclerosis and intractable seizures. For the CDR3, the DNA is TGTGCCAGCAGTTACTCAATGGGCGAGCAGTACTTC. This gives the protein CASSYSMGEQYF.